This TCR beta chain emerged from a study of blood T cell repertoires in COVID-19. Overall study context: The study drew acute and convalescent COVID-19 samples from the United States, Italy and Spain.

Assay: immunoSEQ multiplex PCR; the TCRdb copy retains only in-frame clones and omits some. The repertoire holds roughly 120,000 clones, 72% seen once, with 6.5% to 8.5% in the top ten. The receptor was derived from a woman aged 60-75 years with acute or convalescent COVID-19. The source material was peripheral blood.

CDR3 amino acids: CVRSHGGGSSYEQYF. The CDR3 DNA follows: TGTGTCAGAAGCCACGGCGGGGGCAGCTCCTACGAGCAGTACTTC. The V gene is TRBV7-5, the J gene TRBJ2-7; the table assigns TRBD2, which was not confirmed against the DNA. TRBV7-5 is annotated as a pseudogene. This CDR3 is 15 amino acids long.